This T cell receptor beta chain was sequenced in a study of response to subunit inactivated influenza vaccine. This CDR3 has 15 amino acids. Germline CDR1 reads MDHEN; CDR2 reads SYDVKM. Trimming shortened V by 4 bases and J by 2 bases, and 12 bases separated the two germline ends. TCRdb used MiXCR to reprocess the RT-PCR reads, holding one entry per CDR3 protein. The table includes about 700,000 distinct CDR3 sequences, approximately 13% detected once. Findings of the study overall: Authors suggested each seasonal flu vaccination may recruit only limited numbers of new T cells.

Comment on this clonotype: The antigen is not known.

This chain links TRBV28 with TRBJ2-1; no reliable D call. The source of this sequence is a man in his forties or fifties who received an inactivated influenza vaccine. This specimen was PBMCs from blood, taken less than 15 days before vaccination. The CDR3 DNA is TGTGCCAGCAGTTCTCGTCGGTTGCCCTACAATGAGCAGTTCTTC. Its protein product is CASSSRRLPYNEQFF.